Sequencing of this TCR beta chain was carried out in a study of blood T cells in healthy people across ages. Each of the donors had 8 to 10 milliliters of peripheral blood drawn into EDTA-treated Vacutainer tubes. For the second PCR, which ran for about 7 to 11 cycles, a sample-barcoded 5' primer and a J-beta primer mix were used. Each cDNA molecule was tagged by a template-switch adaptor with 12 random nucleotides. TCRdb reanalysed the 5' RACE reads using MiXCR and keeps one entry per CDR3 protein. This repertoire shows approximately 700,000 distinct CDR3 sequences, around 32% found once; its top ten account for over 15%. The TCR sequence derives from a woman at least 80 years old in good health. The specimen was blood.

CDR3 coding DNA: TGTGCCTGGGAAGAATTCGGGGGCAGTAGGTCCAATGAGCAGTTCTTC. Its translation is CAWEEFGGSRSNEQFF. The chain joins TRBV30 to TRBJ2-1; either TRBD1 or TRBD2 may supply D (6 bases each). CDR3 length: 16 residues. V was clipped by 5 bases and J by 6 bases, with 23 bases between them. CDR1 is GTSNPN, CDR2 SVGIG, per germline (reference sequence).